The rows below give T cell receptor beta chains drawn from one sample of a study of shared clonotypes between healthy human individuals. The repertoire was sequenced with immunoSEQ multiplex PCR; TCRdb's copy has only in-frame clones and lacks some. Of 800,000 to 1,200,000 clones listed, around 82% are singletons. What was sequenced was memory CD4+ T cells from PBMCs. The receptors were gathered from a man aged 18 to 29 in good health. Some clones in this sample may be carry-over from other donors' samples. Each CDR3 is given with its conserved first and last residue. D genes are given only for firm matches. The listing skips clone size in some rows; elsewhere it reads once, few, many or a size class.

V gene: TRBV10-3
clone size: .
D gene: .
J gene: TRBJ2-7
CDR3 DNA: TGTGCCATCAGTGCCCAGACCTACGAGCAGTACTTC
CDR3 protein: CAISAQTYEQYF

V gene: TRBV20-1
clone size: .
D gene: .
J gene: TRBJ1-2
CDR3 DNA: TGCAGTGCGACTCCAGTCTATGGCTACACCTTC
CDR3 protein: CSATPVYGYTF

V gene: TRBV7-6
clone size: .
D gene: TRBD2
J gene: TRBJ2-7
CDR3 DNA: TGTGCCAGCAGCTTAGAGCCCGGCACTAGCGTTGGCTCCTACGAGCAGTACTTC
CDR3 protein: CASSLEPGTSVGSYEQYF

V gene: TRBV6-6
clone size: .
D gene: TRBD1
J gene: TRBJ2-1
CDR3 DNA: TGTGCCAGCAGTTTCGGACAGGCCGGTGGGGAGCAGTTCTTC
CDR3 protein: CASSFGQAGGEQFF

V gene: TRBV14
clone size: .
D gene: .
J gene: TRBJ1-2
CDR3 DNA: TGTGCCAGCAGCCAGAACCGGGCAGGCGATGGCTACACCTTC
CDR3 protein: CASSQNRAGDGYTF

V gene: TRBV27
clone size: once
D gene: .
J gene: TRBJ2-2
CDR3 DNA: TGTGCCAGCAGTTTATCCCACAGCTCAACCGGGGAGCTGTTTTTT
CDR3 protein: CASSLSHSSTGELFF

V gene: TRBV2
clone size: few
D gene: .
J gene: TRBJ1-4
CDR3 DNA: TGTGCCAGCTGGGACCTGGGGGAAAAACTGTTTTTT
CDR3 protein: CASWDLGEKLFF

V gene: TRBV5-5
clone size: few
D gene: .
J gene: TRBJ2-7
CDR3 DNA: TGTGCCAGCTCTAACCCGGTTCCGGGACTGAGAACTACATCCTACGAGCAGTACTTC
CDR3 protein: CASSNPVPGLRTTSYEQYF

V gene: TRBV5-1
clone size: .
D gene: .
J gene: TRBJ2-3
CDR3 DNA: TGCGCCAGCAGCCCCGGACAAAGCACAGATACGCAGTATTTT
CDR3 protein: CASSPGQSTDTQYF

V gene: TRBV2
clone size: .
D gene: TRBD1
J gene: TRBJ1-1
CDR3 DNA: TGTGCCAGCAGTAAACAGGGGTTCGACACTGAAGCTTTCTTT
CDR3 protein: CASSKQGFDTEAFF

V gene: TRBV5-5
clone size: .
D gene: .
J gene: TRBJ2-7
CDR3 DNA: TGTGCCAGCAGCTTGTCTGCGGGCACCTACGAGCAGTACTTC
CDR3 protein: CASSLSAGTYEQYF

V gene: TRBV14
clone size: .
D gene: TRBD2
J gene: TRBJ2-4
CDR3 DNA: TGTGCCAGCAGCCACACTAGCGGGAGGGCGGCGAACATTCAGTACTTC
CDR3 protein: CASSHTSGRAANIQYF

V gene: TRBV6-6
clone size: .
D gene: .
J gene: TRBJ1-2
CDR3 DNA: TGTGCCAGCAGTTACGGGGCGAACTATGGCTACACCTTC
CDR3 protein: CASSYGANYGYTF

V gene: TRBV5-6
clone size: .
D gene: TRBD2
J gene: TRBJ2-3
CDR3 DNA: TGTGCCAGCAGCCGACTAGCGGGAGGACGCGAAGATACGCAGTATTTT
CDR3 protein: CASSRLAGGREDTQYF

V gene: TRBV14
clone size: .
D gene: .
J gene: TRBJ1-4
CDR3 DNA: TGTGCCAGCAGCCAAGTGCCCAGGCCCTCTAATGAAAAACTGTTTTTT
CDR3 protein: CASSQVPRPSNEKLFF

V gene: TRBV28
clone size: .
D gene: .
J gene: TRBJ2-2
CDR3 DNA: TGTGCCAGCACCTTCGGGGACGCGAACACCGGGGAGCTGTTTTTT
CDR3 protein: CASTFGDANTGELFF

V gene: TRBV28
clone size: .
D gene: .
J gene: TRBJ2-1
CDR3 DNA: TGTGCCAGCAGTCCTTCGGACTACAATGAGCAGTTCTTC
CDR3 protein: CASSPSDYNEQFF

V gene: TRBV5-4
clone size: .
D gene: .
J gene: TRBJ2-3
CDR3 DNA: TGTGCCAGCAGCCTAACCAGGGCCAAGGGCACAGATACGCAGTATTTT
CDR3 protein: CASSLTRAKGTDTQYF

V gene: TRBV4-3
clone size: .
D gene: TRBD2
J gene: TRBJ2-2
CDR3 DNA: TGCGCCAGCAGCCAACAAAGCGGGACGAACACCGGGGAGCTGTTTTTT
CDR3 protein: CASSQQSGTNTGELFF

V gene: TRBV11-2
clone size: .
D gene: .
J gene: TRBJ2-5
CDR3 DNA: TGTGCCAGCAGCTGGAGCGGGACAGCACGGGAGACCCAGTACTTC
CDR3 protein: CASSWSGTARETQYF

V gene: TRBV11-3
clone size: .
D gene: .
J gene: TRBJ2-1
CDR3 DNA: TGTGCCAGCAGTTTTGGGGGCACGTACTACAATGAGCAGTTCTTC
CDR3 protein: CASSFGGTYYNEQFF

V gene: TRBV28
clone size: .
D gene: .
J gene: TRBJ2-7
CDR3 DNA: TGTGCCAGCAGCAATAGAGCCAGGGACGAGCAGTACTTC
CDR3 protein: CASSNRARDEQYF

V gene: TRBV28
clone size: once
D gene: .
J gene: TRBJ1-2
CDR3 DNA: TGTGCCAGCAGTTCTCCGGGGGGAGCCTATGGCTACACCTTC
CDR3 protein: CASSSPGGAYGYTF

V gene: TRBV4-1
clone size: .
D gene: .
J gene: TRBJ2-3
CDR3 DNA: TGCGCCAGCAGCCAAGGCGGACTCAGCACAGATACGCAGTATTTT
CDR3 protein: CASSQGGLSTDTQYF

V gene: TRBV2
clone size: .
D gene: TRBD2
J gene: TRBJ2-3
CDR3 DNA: TGTGCCAGCTCTCTAGCGGGAGTCACAGATACGCAGTATTTT
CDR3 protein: CASSLAGVTDTQYF

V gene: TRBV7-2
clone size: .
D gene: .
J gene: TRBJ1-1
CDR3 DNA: TGTGCCAGCAGCTTAGGTGTCAAGAACACTGAAGCTTTCTTT
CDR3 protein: CASSLGVKNTEAFF

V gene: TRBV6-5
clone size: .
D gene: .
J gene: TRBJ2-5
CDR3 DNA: TGTGCCAGCAGCTTGGGGGCATGGAAAGAGACCCAGTACTTC
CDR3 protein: CASSLGAWKETQYF

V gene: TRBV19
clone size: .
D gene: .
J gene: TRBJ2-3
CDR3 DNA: TGTGCCAGTAGTATAAGAGGAACGGATACGCAGTATTTT
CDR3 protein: CASSIRGTDTQYF

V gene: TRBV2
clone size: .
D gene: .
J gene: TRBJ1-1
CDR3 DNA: TGTGCCAGCAGCCGGGTCCTGAAAGCTTTCTTT
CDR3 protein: CASSRVLKAFF

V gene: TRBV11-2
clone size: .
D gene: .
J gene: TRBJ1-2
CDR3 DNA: TGTGCCAGCAGCTTAACCGGGACAACAGGCTACACCTTC
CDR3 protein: CASSLTGTTGYTF

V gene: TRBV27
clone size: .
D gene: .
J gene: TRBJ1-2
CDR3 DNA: TGTGCCAGCAGTCCATACCCCGAGGGCTATGGCTACACCTTC
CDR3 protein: CASSPYPEGYGYTF

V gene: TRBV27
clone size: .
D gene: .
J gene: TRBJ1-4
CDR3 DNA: TGTGCCAGCAGTTGGGATGCGGCTGTTGAAAAACTGTTTTTT
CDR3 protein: CASSWDAAVEKLFF

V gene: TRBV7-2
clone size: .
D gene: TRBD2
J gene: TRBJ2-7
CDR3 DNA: TGTGCCAGCAGCTTAGCAGGGCTAGCGGGCCACGAGCAGTACTTC
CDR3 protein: CASSLAGLAGHEQYF

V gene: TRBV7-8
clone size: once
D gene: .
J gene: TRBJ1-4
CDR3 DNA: TGTGCCAGCAAGGATTCTAATGAAAAACTGTTTTTT
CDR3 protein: CASKDSNEKLFF

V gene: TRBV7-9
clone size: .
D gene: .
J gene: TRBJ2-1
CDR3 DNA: TGTGCCAGCAGCAAACGGGGACTCCCGTTTGACAATGAGCAGTTCTTC
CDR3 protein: CASSKRGLPFDNEQFF

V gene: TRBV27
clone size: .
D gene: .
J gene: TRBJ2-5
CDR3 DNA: TGTGCCAGCAGTTTGGCTGGATTCCAAGAGACCCAGTACTTC
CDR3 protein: CASSLAGFQETQYF